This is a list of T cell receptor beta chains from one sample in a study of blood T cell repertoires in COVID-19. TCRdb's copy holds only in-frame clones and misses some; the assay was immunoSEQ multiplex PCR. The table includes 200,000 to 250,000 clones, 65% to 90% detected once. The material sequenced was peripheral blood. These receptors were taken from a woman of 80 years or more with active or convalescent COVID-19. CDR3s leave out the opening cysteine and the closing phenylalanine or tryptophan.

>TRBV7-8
ASTPDRFDTEAF
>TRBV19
ASSITLGGVTGTEAF
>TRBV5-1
ASSLGQGDNYGYT
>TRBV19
ASSMGLANTGELF
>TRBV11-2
ASSFGRNQPQH
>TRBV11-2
ASSLELNTEAF
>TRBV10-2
ASSDSTRGIREKLF
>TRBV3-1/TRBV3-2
ASSQAGQGTTEAF
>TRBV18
ASSRGQDQPQH
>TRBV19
ASSILPSGQRY
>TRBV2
ASRDSFHEKLF
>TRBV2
ASSYTGGYGYT
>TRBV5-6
ASSLDKNTGELF
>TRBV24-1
ATSDLYPSPAGGYT
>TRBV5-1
ASSLTGEEKLF
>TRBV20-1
SASSRDRDYEQF
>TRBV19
ASSNHRQLMNTEAF
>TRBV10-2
ASPPGVRNQPQH
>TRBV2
ASGRGKDTEAF
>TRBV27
ASSLEGANSPLH
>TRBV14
ASSRGQGIAESSYNEQF
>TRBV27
ASSLNRGAGEAF
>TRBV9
ASSVAAPPTGGYT
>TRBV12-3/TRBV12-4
ASSSHDRETQY